This T cell receptor beta chain was sequenced during a study of cytomegalovirus exposure and HLA in healthy donors. The trim removed 2 bases at V and 7 bases at J, leaving 5 bases unmatched. There are 15 residues in the CDR3. Germline loops: CDR1 SGHAT, CDR2 FQNNGV. For this clone: As yet, its antigen is unknown.

Primers for the PCR totalled 60 Vbeta and 13 Jbeta. Using immunoSEQ multiplex PCR, the repertoire was profiled, and TCRdb retains in-frame clones only, with some absent. This table has around 86,000 clones, almost 80% appearing once. General study results and limits: DRB1 had the most TCR associations and HLA-C the fewest, a later analysis found, with rates varying by HLA locus.

This sequence was found in a female donor in good health and CMV-seronegative. The sequencing sample was made of PBMCs. The V call is TRBV11-2, the J call TRBJ1-4; TRBD1 agrees at 9 bases. Here the CDR3 reads CASSLTGGGGEKLFF. CDR3 nucleotide sequence: TGTGCCAGCAGCTTAACAGGGGGCGGCGGTGAAAAACTGTTTTTT.